These 16 T cell receptor beta chains were sequenced from one sample in a study of control samples from healthy donors and cancer patients. The data were produced by immunoSEQ multiplex PCR, yet TCRdb's version contains in-frame clones alone and is incomplete. Of some 150,000 clones in the sample, more than 85% were seen once. The sequenced sample was blood. The receptors were gathered from a man between 50 and 59 years old in good health.

The genes are TRBV9 and TRBJ2-5; 7 nucleotides align to TRBD1. J was trimmed by 2 bases and V by 1 base; bases with no gene match: 2. Per the germline V gene, CDR1 is SGDLS and CDR2 is YYNGEE. This CDR3 is 14 amino acids long. The CDR3 bases are TGTGCCAGCAGCGTACGGGGACAGCAAGAGACCCAGTACTTC. This codes for CASSVRGQQETQYF.

The chain has TRBV18 and TRBJ2-1; D may be TRBD2 (6 bases). This CDR3 spans 15 amino acids. CDR1 is KGHSH, CDR2 LQKENI, per germline. V was pared by 2 bases and J by 5 bases, with 13 bases between. The CDR3 sequence: CASSPGASVNNEQFF. CDR3 DNA: TGTGCCAGCTCACCAGGGGCTAGCGTTAACAATGAGCAGTTCTTC.

This chain links TRBV24-1 with TRBJ2-3; 13 nucleotides align to TRBD2. Germline CDR1 reads KGHDR; CDR2 reads SFDVKD. The V gene end was trimmed by 3 bases and the J gene end by 0 bases; junction bases not matched to a gene: 11. The CDR3 totals 20 residues. CDR3 sequence: CATSDPGTSGKPVSTDTQYF. The CDR3 DNA is TGTGCCACCAGTGATCCCGGGACTAGCGGGAAACCGGTTAGCACAGATACGCAGTATTTT.

The rearrangement uses TRBV11-2 and TRBJ1-1, with a weak D call TRBD1 (5 bases). Trimming took 3 bases from V and 1 from J, leaving 9 bases between them. The CDR3 is 14 amino acids. Germline CDR1 reads SGHAT; CDR2 reads FQNNGV. The CDR3 loop reads CASSFRQSNTEAFF. CDR3 nucleotides: TGTGCCAGCAGCTTCCGACAGTCGAACACTGAAGCTTTCTTT.

The chain has TRBV28 and TRBJ1-3; D uncertain. From germline, CDR1 is MDHEN and CDR2 SYDVKM. V shed 5 bases and J shed 4 bases, with 15 bases lying between them. The CDR3 runs 15 residues. CDR3 nucleotide sequence: TGTGCCAGCAGTGATCCCAGGTTCTCAGGAAACACCATATATTTT. Translation: CASSDPRFSGNTIYF. Full variable domain (outside the CDR3, taken from reference TRBV28 and TRBJ1-3): DVKVTQSSRYLVKRTGEKVFLECVQDMDHENMFWYRQDPGLGLRLIYFSYDVKMKEKGDIPEGYSVSREKKERFSLILESASTNQTSMYLCASSDPRFSGNTIYFGEGSWLTVV.

The chain couples TRBV6-1 to TRBJ1-5; no firm D call. Looked up from germline, CDR1 is MNHNS and CDR2 is SASEGT. The CDR3 is made up of 16 amino acids. V lost 1 base and J 5 bases, leaving 15 bases between the germline ends. CDR3 DNA: TGTGCCAGCAGTGAAGGTATACGTTTCAGAGATCAGCCCCAGCATTTT. This codes for CASSEGIRFRDQPQHF.

The chain has TRBV12-3 or TRBV12-4 and TRBJ2-5, with TRBD2 as a possible D gene (6 bases). The CDR3 totals 13 residues. V was clipped by 8 bases and J by 4 bases, with 14 bases between them. CDR3 nucleotides: TGTGCCAGCCTTCGGTCGGGGGTAGAGACCCAGTACTTC. Amino acids: CASLRSGVETQYF.

The chain is built from TRBV7-2 and TRBJ2-1, with a tentative D call TRBD2 (5 bases). Trimming left V 3 bases short and J 6 bases short, with 9 bases between. The CDR3 totals 13 residues. Germline V lookup: CDR1 SGHTA, CDR2 FQGNSA. CDR3 nucleotides: TGTGCCAGCAGCTTGCCTAGCATCAATGAGCAGTTCTTC. It yields the protein CASSLPSINEQFF.

The chain is built from TRBV6-5 and TRBJ2-7; 10 bases match TRBD2. With V trimmed by 2 bases and J by 5 bases, 6 bases remained unmatched. The CDR3 has 15 amino acids. Germline V gene sequence: CDR1 MNHEY, CDR2 SVGAGI. CDR3 sequence: CASSYPAGGPHEQYF. Here the CDR3 DNA reads TGTGCCAGCAGTTACCCAGCGGGAGGGCCCCACGAGCAGTACTTC.

The gene calls are TRBV28 and TRBJ1-5; possible D gene TRBD1, 5 bases. CDR1 and CDR2 from the germline V gene are MDHEN and SYDVKM. V was cut by 6 bases and J by 6 bases, with 12 bases left in between. The CDR3 loop spans 13 amino acids. CDR3 in amino acids: CASRSPRVQPQHF. CDR3 sequence (DNA): TGTGCCAGCAGATCTCCCAGGGTTCAGCCCCAGCATTTT.

The V call is TRBV18, the J call TRBJ2-7; 7 bases are shared with TRBD1. V was clipped by 6 bases and J by 2 bases; unmatched bases: 7. The CDR3 is 14 amino acids. Germline loops: CDR1 KGHSH, CDR2 LQKENI. CDR3 sequence reads: CASSPGQSAYEQYF. CDR3 bases: TGTGCCAGCTCCCCGGGACAGAGCGCCTACGAGCAGTACTTC.

This sequence joins TRBV5-1 and TRBJ2-1; a possible D gene is TRBD2 (6 bases). The germline V gene encodes CDR1 SGHRS and CDR2 YFSETQ. This CDR3 spans 16 amino acids. V shed 1 base and J shed 5 bases, with 16 bases lying between them. The CDR3 region is CASSLLSGLGHNEQFF. Written as DNA, the CDR3 is TGCGCCAGCAGCTTGCTGTCGGGACTGGGACACAATGAGCAGTTCTTC.

The chain employs TRBV11-2 and TRBJ1-1; maybe TRBD1 (5 bases). From germline, CDR1 is SGHAT and CDR2 FQNNGV. The CDR3 is 14 residues long. Trimming cost V 1 base and J 5 bases, with 11 bases left between them. CDR3 DNA sequence: TGTGCCAGCAGCTTAGGGGCAGAGGGGACTGAAGCTTTCTTT. Translating gives CASSLGAEGTEAFF.

The chain recombines TRBV7-9 with TRBJ2-3; D perhaps matches TRBD1 (6 bases). This CDR3 has 16 amino acids. CDR1 and CDR2 from the germline V gene are SEHNR and FQNEAQ (reference sequence). V lost 4 bases, J lost 3 bases, and 17 bases lay in between. This CDR3 is CASSWPGQRGTDTQYF. CDR3 sequence (DNA): TGTGCCAGCAGCTGGCCGGGACAACGAGGAACAGATACGCAGTATTTT.

The J gene is TRBJ2-7, the V gene TRBV28, with D tentatively TRBD1 or TRBD2 (5 bases each). Germline V CDR1 and CDR2: MDHEN, SYDVKM. CDR3 length equals 14 residues. The V gene lost 2 bases and the J gene lost 1 base, with 9 bases spanning the gap. CDR3 nucleotide sequence: TGTGCCAGCAGTTTACCGGGACGATCCTACGAGCAGTACTTC. Translation: CASSLPGRSYEQYF.

This clone was recorded only once. J is TRBJ2-3 and V is TRBV30; 7 bases line up with TRBD2. With V trimmed by 4 bases and J by 6 bases, 4 bases remained unmatched. Looked up from germline, CDR1 is GTSNPN and CDR2 is SVGIG (reference sequence). The CDR3 extends over 12 amino acids. For the CDR3, the DNA is TGTGCCTGGAAGCGGGATCTTGATACGCAGTATTTT. Translating it yields CAWKRDLDTQYF.